The 16 T cell receptor beta chains given below trace back to one sample, sequenced in a study of blood T cell repertoires in COVID-19. Profiled with immunoSEQ multiplex PCR; TCRdb holds only in-frame clones, not every one. The profile shows about 190,000 clones, 80% to 90% of them singletons. Sequenced sample: peripheral blood. These receptor sequences come from a human donor in a cohort sampled during active COVID-19.

The chain is built from TRBV28 and TRBJ1-4; D not resolved. The CDR3 covers 15 residues. From germline, CDR1 is MDHEN and CDR2 SYDVKM. Deletions cut 5 bases from V and 3 bases from J, with 13 bases between. CDR3 DNA sequence: TGTGCCAGCAGTCCGTCCGGAGGAGCTAATGAAAAACTGTTTTTT. The encoded protein is CASSPSGGANEKLFF.

The CDR3 sequence is CASSLYAFSYEQYV. Written as DNA, the CDR3 is TGTGCCAGCAGCTTGTATGCGTTCTCCTACGAGCAGTACGTC. The chain recombines TRBV5-6 with TRBJ2-7; D unresolved. Germline-derived CDR1 and CDR2 are SGHDT and YYEEEE. V lost 1 base and J lost 0, with 8 bases in between. The CDR3 is made up of 14 amino acids.

The J gene is TRBJ2-2, the V gene TRBV27, with D possibly TRBD2 on 6 matching bases. Germline CDR1 is MNHEY and CDR2 is SMNVEV (reference sequence). V was shortened by 3 bases and J by 6 bases, with 20 bases between the two germline ends. The CDR3 is made up of 17 amino acids. The CDR3 DNA reads as TGTGCCAGCAGTTTTACGGGAGCCGTATTAAGTGCCGGGGAGCTGTTTTTT. Protein: CASSFTGAVLSAGELFF.

The chain has TRBV5-1 and TRBJ2-1, with D hard to call. Trimming shortened V by 1 base and J by 7 bases, and 12 bases separated the two germline ends. Germline V gives CDR1 SGHRS, CDR2 YFSETQ. The CDR3 covers 14 residues. The CDR3 sequence: CASSLKVAANEQFF. For the CDR3, the DNA is TGCGCCAGCAGCTTGAAGGTGGCAGCGAATGAGCAGTTCTTC. The full variable domain, in which reference TRBV5-1 and TRBJ2-1 provide the parts outside the CDR3, is KAGVTQTPRYLIKTRGQQVTLSCSPISGHRSVSWYQQTPGQGLQFLFEYFSETQRNKGNFPGRFSGRQFSNSRSEMNVSTLELGDSALYLCASSLKVAANEQFFGPGTRLTVL.

This clone was observed a single time. The chain recombines TRBV24-1 with TRBJ2-3; no clear D. Germline-derived CDR1 and CDR2 are KGHDR and SFDVKD. This CDR3 is built from 11 residues. V lost 6 bases, J lost 5 bases, and 5 bases lay in between. The CDR3: CATSSIDTQYF. The DNA of the CDR3 is TGTGCCACCAGTTCTATAGATACGCAGTATTTT.

The rearrangement uses TRBV28 and TRBJ2-1; 9 positions match TRBD1. This CDR3 spans 17 amino acids. CDR1 and CDR2 (germline): MDHEN, SYDVKM. The J segment lost 5 bases and the V segment lost 5 bases, leaving 13 bases of the junction unmatched. This chain's CDR3 is CASSPYSTGGRHNEQFF. The CDR3 region has the DNA TGTGCCAGCAGTCCTTACTCGACAGGGGGGAGACACAATGAGCAGTTCTTC.

The chain employs TRBV11-2 and TRBJ1-5; D not certain. The CDR3 covers 16 residues. CDR1 SGHAT and CDR2 FQNNGV come from the germline V gene. Trimming stripped 2 bases from V and 4 bases from J, with 15 bases between. CDR3 DNA: TGTGCCAGCAGCTTAAATCCCGGAGGAAGGAATCAGCCCCAGCATTTT. It is translated as CASSLNPGGRNQPQHF.

Only a few counts were recorded for this clone. CDR3 loop: CASRTTRSTDTQYF. The CDR3 DNA reads as TGTGCCAGCAGGACTACTAGATCCACAGATACGCAGTATTTT. The V gene is TRBV27, the J gene TRBJ2-3; TRBD2 might be the D (5 bases). Germline V gene sequence: CDR1 MNHEY, CDR2 SMNVEV (reference sequence). With 6 bases removed from V and 2 bases from J, the gap between germline ends came to 12 bases. This CDR3 comprises 14 residues.

This rearrangement joins TRBV6-5 to TRBJ1-2; D ambiguous. V was shortened by 8 bases and J by 1 base, with 14 bases between the two germline ends. The CDR3 totals 14 residues. CDR1 MNHEY and CDR2 SVGAGI come from the germline V gene. This chain's CDR3 is CASCHRHLNYGYTF. The CDR3 DNA reads TGTGCCAGCTGCCACAGACACCTTAACTATGGCTACACCTTC.

The chain joins TRBV7-9 to TRBJ1-1; no firm D call. V was cut by 6 bases and J by 2 bases, with 13 bases left in between. The CDR3 consists of 14 residues. The germline gives CDR1 SEHNR, CDR2 FQNEAQ (reference sequence). CDR3 sequence reads: CASRGGSANTEAFF. The CDR3 DNA sequence: TGTGCCAGCAGAGGAGGATCAGCTAACACTGAAGCTTTCTTT.

This rearrangement joins TRBV6-5 to TRBJ2-3; 7 bases are a match to TRBD1. Germline CDR1 is MNHEY and CDR2 is SVGAGI. The V and J ends lost 5 bases and 4 bases, in that order; junction bases with no gene match: 6. The CDR3 sequence is 14 residues long. CDR3 nucleotides: TGTGCCAGCAGTCTAGGGGGCGCGGCAGATACGCAGTATTTT. Amino acid sequence: CASSLGGAADTQYF.

The chain recombines TRBV6-1 with TRBJ1-2, with unresolved D. CDR3 length equals 15 residues. Germline lookup yields CDR1 MNHNS and CDR2 SASEGT. The V and J ends lost 1 base and 5 bases respectively, with 14 bases between them. In DNA, the CDR3 is TGTGCCAGCAGTGAAGGTGAAAGAGGATCTTATGGCTACACCTTC. The encoded protein is CASSEGERGSYGYTF.

This rearrangement joins TRBV7-9 to TRBJ1-2; 8 bases map to TRBD1. J gave up 5 bases and V 0 bases, and 8 bases lay outside the gene matches. The CDR3 sequence is 16 residues long. Germline CDR1 is SEHNR and CDR2 is FQNEAQ (reference sequence). CDR3 in amino acids: CASSLAQGQDLYGYTF. Written as DNA, the CDR3 is TGTGCCAGCAGCTTAGCTCAGGGACAGGACCTTTATGGCTACACCTTC. The entire variable domain, with the rest obtained from reference TRBV7-9 and TRBJ1-2, is as follows: DTGVSQNPRHKITKRGQNVTFRCDPISEHNRLYWYRQTLGQGPEFLTYFQNEAQLEKSRLLSDRFSAERPKGSFSTLEIQRTEQGDSAMYLCASSLAQGQDLYGYTFGSGTRLTVV.

This clone was seen only a few times. V usage is TRBV2 and J usage is TRBJ2-1; maybe TRBD2 (6 bases). The CDR3 extends over 14 amino acids. V was trimmed by 8 bases and J by 1 base, leaving 12 bases between them. The V gene's germline CDR1 is SNHLY and CDR2 FYNNEI. CDR3 bases: TGTGCCAGCCGGGAGATTATGTCCTACAATGAGCAGTTCTTC. This translates into CASREIMSYNEQFF.

This chain links TRBV27 with TRBJ1-1; D uncertain. V gave up 2 bases and J gave up 12 bases, with 16 bases separating them. This CDR3 comprises 13 residues. Germline V gene sequence: CDR1 MNHEY, CDR2 SMNVEV (reference sequence). CDR3 nucleotide sequence: TGTGCCAGCAGTTTAGGTATAGAGGGTGGGACTTTCTTT. As protein: CASSLGIEGGTFF.

This clone was observed once. The chain couples TRBV18 to TRBJ1-6, with D possibly matching TRBD1 (6 bases). Trimming removed 1 base from V and 9 bases from J, with 10 bases in between. CDR3 length equals 14 residues. Germline lookup yields CDR1 KGHSH and CDR2 LQKENI. DNA for the CDR3: TGTGCCAGCTCACCACTCCTACAGGGTTCACCCCTCCACTTT. Encoded protein: CASSPLLQGSPLHF.